Each of the 27 T cell receptor beta chains below was sequenced from the same sample in a study of vaccination and CD4 T cells after COVID-19. Cultured CD4+ T cell DNA underwent sequencing with the Oncomine TCR Beta short-read assay. In TCRdb, the PCR reads were re-called with MiXCR into one record per CDR3 protein. The sample shows under 7,500 distinct CDR3 sequences, 50% to 60% of them seen only once. These receptors have no identified antigens. Treatment specified: roughly ten-day PBMC culture with coronavirus spike peptide pools or control peptides (ViraFEST assay). Harvesting of the unexposed donor's CD4+ T cells predated the COVID-19 pandemic (2011-2018). The source material was CD4+ T cells from blood, cultured in vitro. Receptors were obtained from a human donor in good health.

The V gene is TRBV27, the J gene TRBJ1-6, with D unresolved. In germline, CDR1 is MNHEY, CDR2 SMNVEV (reference sequence). This CDR3 region has 13 residues. Between the trimmed V and J ends, which lost 1 base and 9 bases, there was a span of 7 bases. The CDR3 DNA reads TGTGCCAGCAGTTTATTAGGTGGTTCACCCCTCCACTTT. This translates into CASSLLGGSPLHF.

The V call is TRBV12-3 or TRBV12-4, the J call TRBJ1-1; unclear D gene. V gave up 2 bases and J gave up 4 bases, with 14 bases separating them. The CDR3 length is 15 residues. The CDR3 region is CASSLSRASGTEAFF. The CDR3, as DNA: TGTGCCAGCAGTTTAAGCCGGGCTTCGGGCACTGAAGCTTTCTTT.

This clonotype has just a few counts. The rearrangement uses TRBV7-9 and TRBJ1-4; TRBD1 matches at 7 bases. V shed 0 bases, J shed 3 bases, and the junction held 7 bases outside the gene matches. CDR3 length: 17 residues. Germline V gene data show CDR1 as SEHNR and CDR2 as FQNEAQ (reference sequence). CDR3 residues: CASSLAGGSGANEKLFF. CDR3 nucleotide sequence: TGTGCCAGCAGCTTAGCAGGGGGCAGCGGTGCTAATGAAAAACTGTTTTTT.

This clonotype was seen a handful of times. The J gene is TRBJ2-3, the V gene TRBV20-1; D gene uncertain. The CDR3 is 12 residues long. Germline loops: CDR1 DFQATT, CDR2 SNEGSKA (reference sequence). V lost 0 bases, J lost 8 bases, and 9 bases lay in between. CDR3 bases: TGCAGTGCTAGAGATCTCCCGTTTACGCAGTATTTT. Translating it yields CSARDLPFTQYF.

This clonotype has only a few counts. The genes are TRBV20-1 and TRBJ1-1, with D unclear. Germline V gene sequence: CDR1 DFQATT, CDR2 SNEGSKA (reference sequence). Trimming pared 0 bases from V and 2 bases from J, leaving 7 bases between. This CDR3 has 13 amino acids. In DNA form, the CDR3 reads TGCAGTGCTAGAGATTTGGGTAACACTGAAGCTTTCTTT. This encodes CSARDLGNTEAFF.

The table lists this clonotype with a few counts. The chain carries TRBV20-1 and TRBJ2-7, with D perhaps TRBD2 (5 bases). V lost 3 bases and J lost 6, with 12 bases in between. From germline, CDR1 is DFQATT and CDR2 SNEGSKA (reference sequence). The CDR3 sequence is 12 residues long. The chain's CDR3 is CSARSGGREQYF. CDR3 sequence (DNA): TGCAGTGCTAGGTCGGGCGGGCGCGAGCAGTACTTC.

The chain has TRBV7-2 and TRBJ2-5; 7 bases agree with TRBD1. CDR3 length: 13 residues. Looked up from germline, CDR1 is SGHTA and CDR2 is FQGNSA. V gave up 1 base and J gave up 9 bases; unmatched junction bases: 5. CDR3 coding DNA: TGTGCCAGCAGCTTAGAGCGACAGGGAGCCCAGTACTTC. Residues: CASSLERQGAQYF.

This chain connects TRBV29-1 to TRBJ1-2, with TRBD1 identical over 10 bases. The CDR3 is 13 residues long. Per the germline V gene, CDR1 is SQVTM and CDR2 is ANQGSEA. Trimming removed 3 bases from V and 7 bases from J; junction bases left unmatched: 5. The CDR3 sequence is CSVDRQGAGGYTF. The CDR3, as DNA: TGCAGCGTTGACCGACAGGGGGCAGGTGGCTACACCTTC.

The genes are TRBV21-1 and TRBJ2-2; whether TRBD2, the table's D call, matches the DNA was not checked. TRBV21-1 is classified as a pseudogene. There are 15 residues in the CDR3. CDR3 coding DNA: TGTGCCAGCAGCAAACGGGCCAGCTTCGCCGGGGAGCTGTTTTTT. Its translation: CASSKRASFAGELFF.

V gene TRBV11-2 combines with J gene TRBJ1-1; D not certain. V was trimmed by 2 bases and J by 2 bases, leaving 12 bases between them. CDR1 is SGHAT and CDR2 is FQNNGV in the germline V gene. The length of the CDR3 is 15 residues. The CDR3 protein is CASSLTARLNTEAFF. CDR3 nucleotides: TGTGCCAGCAGCTTAACGGCACGACTAAACACTGAAGCTTTCTTT.

This clonotype was detected a few times. This chain joins TRBV30 and TRBJ1-1, with TRBD1 matching 7 bases. CDR3 size: 14 residues. Germline assignment: CDR1 GTSNPN and CDR2 SVGIG (reference sequence). Unmatched junction bases numbered 6, after V lost 4 bases and J lost 1 base. The CDR3 loop reads CAWTSGTANTEAFF. In nucleotides, the CDR3 is TGTGCCTGGACCTCGGGGACAGCGAACACTGAAGCTTTCTTT.

V gene TRBV7-2 combines with J gene TRBJ1-2; D possibly corresponds to TRBD1 (5 bases). The V and J ends lost 1 base and 4 bases respectively, with 28 bases between them. Looked up from germline, CDR1 is SGHTA and CDR2 is FQGNSA. The CDR3 consists of 20 residues. For the CDR3, the DNA is TGTGCCAGCAGCTTAGGGTTATTCGGGACGGACGCCGGAACGGCCTATGGCTACACCTTC. The encoded protein is CASSLGLFGTDAGTAYGYTF.

V and J are TRBV24-1 and TRBJ1-1, with D tentatively TRBD1 (6 bases). V lost 3 bases, J lost 3 bases, and 16 bases lay in between. CDR3 length equals 16 residues. CDR1 is KGHDR, CDR2 SFDVKD, per germline. Here the CDR3 reads CATSDGAGRGHTEAFF. CDR3 nucleotides: TGTGCCACCAGTGATGGGGCCGGCAGGGGACACACTGAAGCTTTCTTT.

The V call is TRBV7-2, the J call TRBJ1-2; the match to TRBD1 covers 11 bases. In germline, CDR1 is SGHTA, CDR2 FQGNSA. This CDR3 comprises 15 residues. V trimming: 5 bases; J trimming: 5 bases; junction bases outside the gene matches: 7. DNA for the CDR3: TGTGCCAGCAGCCCCGGGACAGGGGGTAATTATGGCTACACCTTC. As protein: CASSPGTGGNYGYTF.

The rearrangement joins TRBV7-2 to TRBJ1-1; TRBD1 matches 10 bases. V was pared by 5 bases and J by 5 bases, with 5 bases of the junction left unmatched. The V gene's germline CDR1 is SGHTA and CDR2 FQGNSA. The CDR3 loop spans 14 amino acids. The CDR3 nucleotides are TGTGCCAGCAGCCGACAGGGGGCCGGGACTGAAGCTTTCTTT. Residues: CASSRQGAGTEAFF.

The V and J genes are TRBV20-1 and TRBJ2-5, with 7 nucleotides matching TRBD2. This CDR3 comprises 13 residues. Germline V gene data show CDR1 as DFQATT and CDR2 as SNEGSKA (reference sequence). V lost 3 bases, J lost 5 bases, and 6 bases stayed unmatched. In nucleotides, the CDR3 is TGCAGTGCTAGGGCAGCGGGGCGGGAGACCCAGTACTTC. It yields the protein CSARAAGRETQYF.

This sequence joins TRBV30 and TRBJ1-6; TRBD1 is a possible D gene (5 bases). The CDR3 runs to 15 residues. Germline CDR1 GTSNPN, CDR2 SVGIG (reference sequence). The V gene lost 4 bases and the J gene lost 14 bases, with 24 bases spanning the gap. CDR3 residues: CAWNPDGAKNSALHF. The CDR3, as DNA: TGTGCCTGGAACCCTGACGGGGCCAAAAATTCGGCCCTCCACTTT.

V and J are TRBV2 and TRBJ1-6; D call uncertain. The CDR3 is 15 amino acids. Germline loops: CDR1 SNHLY, CDR2 FYNNEI. V gave up 2 bases and J gave up 9 bases, with 14 bases separating them. The CDR3 bases are TGTGCCAGCAGTGAAATTGCGGGTATTAGTTCACCCCTCCACTTT. Its protein product is CASSEIAGISSPLHF.

The V and J genes are TRBV27 and TRBJ2-1, with 10 bases fitting TRBD1. This CDR3 has 14 residues. Per germline, CDR1 MNHEY and CDR2 SMNVEV (reference sequence). V was clipped by 5 bases and J by 10 bases; unmatched bases: 8. CDR3 coding DNA: TGTGCCAGCAGTCTCGGACAGGGGGAAGGGGAGCAGTTCTTC. It codes for CASSLGQGEGEQFF.

This clonotype appeared a few times. The genes are TRBV6-1 and TRBJ1-5; 9 bases match TRBD1. The ends lost 6 bases at V and 3 bases at J; junction bases unmatched: 6. In germline, CDR1 is MNHNS, CDR2 SASEGT. This CDR3 region has 15 residues. CDR3 nucleotides: TGTGCCAGCAGCCCCGGACAGGGGATCAATCAGCCCCAGCATTTT. Its protein is CASSPGQGINQPQHF.

The chain employs TRBV30 and TRBJ1-1; a possible D gene is TRBD1 (6 bases). The CDR3 loop spans 12 amino acids. Trimming removed 2 bases from V and 5 bases from J, with 9 bases in between. Germline CDR1 GTSNPN, CDR2 SVGIG (reference sequence). The CDR3, as DNA: TGTGCCTGGAGTACAGGGAAAACTGAAGCTTTCTTT. Translated, it gives CAWSTGKTEAFF.

This chain connects TRBV28 to TRBJ2-2, with 8 bases matching TRBD1. Unmatched junction bases numbered 10, after V lost 7 bases and J lost 6 bases. Germline V CDR1 and CDR2: MDHEN, SYDVKM. The CDR3 totals 15 residues. The CDR3 DNA reads as TGTGCCAGCATTCGGCAGGGGGCTGGGGCCGGGGAGCTGTTTTTT. Encoded protein: CASIRQGAGAGELFF.

The V and J genes are TRBV11-2 and TRBJ2-7, with 11 nucleotides matching TRBD2. Germline V gene sequence: CDR1 SGHAT, CDR2 FQNNGV. CDR3 length: 13 residues. V was clipped by 5 bases and J by 9 bases; unmatched bases: 6. The CDR3 nucleotides are TGTGCCAGCAGCCAGACTAGCGGGGCAGGGCAGTACTTC. Translation: CASSQTSGAGQYF. Based on the CDR3 plus reference TRBV11-2 and TRBJ2-7, the full variable domain is EAGVAQSPRYKIIEKRQSVAFWCNPISGHATLYWYQQILGQGPKLLIQFQNNGVVDDSQLPKDRFSAERLKGVDSTLKIQPAKLEDSAVYLCASSQTSGAGQYFGPGTRLTVT.

This clonotype occurred a few times. The junction and the germline gene differ at one end; a read error may be behind it. This sequence joins TRBV6-1 and TRBJ1-3; D not certain. Germline assignment: CDR1 MNHNS and CDR2 SASEGT. The CDR3 has 11 residues. This CDR3 is CATQRGSTIYF. The DNA for the CDR3 is TGTGCCACCCAGAGAGGAAGCACCATATATTTT.

J is TRBJ1-2 and V is TRBV20-1, with 8 bases lining up with TRBD1. Germline assignment: CDR1 DFQATT and CDR2 SNEGSKA (reference sequence). This CDR3 spans 12 amino acids. The junction had 1 base not matched to a gene; V was cut back by 4 bases and J by 3 bases. CDR3 loop: CSAKQGDYGYTF. In nucleotides, the CDR3 is TGCAGTGCTAAACAGGGGGACTATGGCTACACCTTC.

This clonotype showed up just once. The chain uses TRBV6-1 and TRBJ2-1; D is possibly TRBD2 (6 bases). Trimming removed 6 bases at V and 2 bases at J, with 14 bases between. The length of the CDR3 is 15 residues. Germline-derived CDR1 and CDR2 are MNHNS and SASEGT. CDR3 sequence (DNA): TGTGCCAGCAGGATGGGACTTGATGCCTACAATGAGCAGTTCTTC. Translating it yields CASRMGLDAYNEQFF.

In DNA, the CDR3 is TGTGCCAGCAGCTCGGGACAGGGGAACTATTCACCCCTCCACTTT. It translates to CASSSGQGNYSPLHF. This chain connects TRBV11-2 to TRBJ1-6, with 10 bases aligning to TRBD1. This CDR3 is built from 15 residues. Germline lookup yields CDR1 SGHAT and CDR2 FQNNGV. The V segment lost 4 bases and the J segment 8 bases; nucleotides outside the gene matches: 5.